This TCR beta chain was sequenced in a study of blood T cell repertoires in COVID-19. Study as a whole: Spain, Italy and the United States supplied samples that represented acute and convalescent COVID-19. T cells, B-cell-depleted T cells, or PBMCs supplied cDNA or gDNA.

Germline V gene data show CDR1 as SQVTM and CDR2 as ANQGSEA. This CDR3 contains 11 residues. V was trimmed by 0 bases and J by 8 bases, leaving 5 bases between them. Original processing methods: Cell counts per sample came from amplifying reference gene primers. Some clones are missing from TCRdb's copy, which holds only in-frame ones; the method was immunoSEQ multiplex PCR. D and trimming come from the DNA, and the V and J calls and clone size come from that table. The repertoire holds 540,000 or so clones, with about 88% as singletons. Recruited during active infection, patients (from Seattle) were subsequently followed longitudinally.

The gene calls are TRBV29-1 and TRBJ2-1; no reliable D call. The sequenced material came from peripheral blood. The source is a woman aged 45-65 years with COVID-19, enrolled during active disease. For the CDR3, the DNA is TGCAGCGTTGAAGATCAGGATGAGCAGTTCTTC. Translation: CSVEDQDEQFF.